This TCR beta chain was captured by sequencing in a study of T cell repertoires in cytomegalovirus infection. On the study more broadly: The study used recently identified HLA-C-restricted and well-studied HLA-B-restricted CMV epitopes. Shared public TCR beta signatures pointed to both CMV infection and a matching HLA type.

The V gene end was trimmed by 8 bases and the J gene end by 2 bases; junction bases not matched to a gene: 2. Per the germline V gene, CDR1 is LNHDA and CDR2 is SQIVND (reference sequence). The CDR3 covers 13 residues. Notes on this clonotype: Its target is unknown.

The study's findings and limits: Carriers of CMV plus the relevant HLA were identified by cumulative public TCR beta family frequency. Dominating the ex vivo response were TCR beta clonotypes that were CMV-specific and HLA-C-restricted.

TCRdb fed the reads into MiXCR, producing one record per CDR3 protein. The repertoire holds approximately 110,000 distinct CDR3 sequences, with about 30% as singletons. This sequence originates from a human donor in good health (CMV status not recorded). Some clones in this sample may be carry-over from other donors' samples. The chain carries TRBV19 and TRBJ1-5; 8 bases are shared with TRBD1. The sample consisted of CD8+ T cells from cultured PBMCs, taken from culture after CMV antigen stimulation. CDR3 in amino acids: CASGQGGNQPQHF. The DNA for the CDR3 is TGTGCCAGTGGACAGGGTGGCAATCAGCCCCAGCATTTT.